One and the same sample provided the 22 T cell receptor beta chains below, sequenced in a study of cytomegalovirus exposure and HLA in healthy donors. PCR used 60 Vbeta primers and 13 Jbeta primers. Here immunoSEQ multiplex PCR was the method, and the copy in TCRdb shows in-frame clones only, minus some. The sample holds 70,000 to 90,000 clones, 84% seen once. The source material was PBMCs. The receptors were gathered from a man between 65 and 79 years old in good health and CMV-seropositive.

The chain carries TRBV6-5 and TRBJ1-2; D possibly corresponds to TRBD1 (5 bases). Germline V CDR1 and CDR2: MNHEY, SVGAGI. The CDR3 loop spans 12 amino acids. V lost 7 bases and J lost 4, with 10 bases in between. Here the CDR3 DNA reads TGTGCCAGCAAAGACAGCTTCTATGGCTACACCTTC. Amino acid sequence: CASKDSFYGYTF.

This clone was detected only once. The chain recombines TRBV4-3 with TRBJ1-6; D is ambiguous. CDR3 length: 15 amino acids. V was clipped by 4 bases and J by 0 bases, with 7 bases between them. Germline CDR1 reads LGHNA; CDR2 reads YSLEER. This chain's CDR3 is CASSPFSSYNSPLHF. The CDR3, as DNA: TGCGCCAGCAGCCCCTTCAGCTCCTATAATTCACCCCTCCACTTT.

This chain links TRBV5-6 with TRBJ2-5, with D maybe TRBD1 (6 bases). V was trimmed by 2 bases and J by 5 bases, leaving 13 bases between them. Germline V gene sequence: CDR1 SGHDT, CDR2 YYEEEE. The CDR3 runs to 14 residues. The chain's CDR3 is CASSLRPRGETQYF. For the CDR3, the DNA is TGTGCCAGCAGCTTACGACCCAGGGGTGAGACCCAGTACTTC.

This clone was seen only a few times. V and J are TRBV19 and TRBJ1-1, with 9 bases lining up with TRBD1. Germline V lookup: CDR1 LNHDA, CDR2 SQIVND (reference sequence). Losses at the gene ends were 4 bases for V and 4 bases for J; bases not matched to a gene: 7. The CDR3 loop spans 15 amino acids. The CDR3 DNA reads as TGTGCCAGTAGTAGAGGGGACAGGGTACTCACTGAAGCTTTCTTT. Its protein product is CASSRGDRVLTEAFF.

The gene calls are TRBV4-3 and TRBJ2-5, with TRBD2 as a possible D gene (5 bases). The CDR3 is made up of 15 amino acids. CDR1 is LGHNA, CDR2 YSLEER, per germline. The V and J ends lost 4 bases and 5 bases respectively, with 17 bases between them. The CDR3 loop is CASSLQRGYQETQYF. In DNA, the CDR3 is TGCGCCAGCAGCCTTCAACGAGGGTATCAGGAGACCCAGTACTTC.

The V gene is TRBV5-1, the J gene TRBJ2-5; D is perhaps TRBD2 (5 bases). CDR1 is SGHRS, CDR2 YFSETQ, per germline. The length of the CDR3 is 13 residues. Deletions cut 0 bases from V and 4 bases from J, with 7 bases between. The CDR3: CASSLVGRETQYF. CDR3 nucleotides: TGCGCCAGCAGCTTGGTAGGGAGAGAGACCCAGTACTTC.

The V call is TRBV11-3, the J call TRBJ2-1, with D hard to call. Per germline, CDR1 SGHNT and CDR2 YENEEA. This CDR3 contains 12 residues. V was shortened by 2 bases and J by 5 bases, with 4 bases between the two germline ends. The CDR3 protein is CASSLYHNEQFF. The DNA of the CDR3 is TGTGCCAGCAGCTTATATCACAATGAGCAGTTCTTC.

V usage is TRBV19 and J usage is TRBJ1-2; the D is unclear. Trimming took 9 bases from V and 0 from J, leaving 8 bases between them. The CDR3 extends over 12 amino acids. The V gene's germline CDR1 is LNHDA and CDR2 SQIVND (reference sequence). Here the CDR3 reads CASTISNYGYTF. The CDR3 coding sequence is TGTGCCAGCACAATTTCTAACTATGGCTACACCTTC.

This clone has a handful of counts. CDR3: CAWSVSWSSYEQYF. In nucleotides, the CDR3 is TGTGCCTGGAGTGTGAGCTGGAGCTCCTACGAGCAGTACTTC. J is TRBJ2-7 and V is TRBV30; D is unresolved. V gave up 0 bases and J gave up 0 bases, with 9 bases separating them. Looked up from germline, CDR1 is GTSNPN and CDR2 is SVGIG (reference sequence). This CDR3 spans 14 amino acids.

The rearrangement joins TRBV13 to TRBJ2-5, with 10 bases that match TRBD2. With V trimmed by 5 bases and J by 3 bases, 12 bases remained unmatched. CDR3 length: 17 amino acids. Germline CDR1 and CDR2: PRHDT and FYEKMQ (reference sequence). The CDR3 sequence is CASSPQGAGGPKETQYF. The CDR3 bases are TGTGCCAGCAGCCCTCAAGGAGCGGGGGGGCCGAAAGAGACCCAGTACTTC.

V usage is TRBV7-3 and J usage is TRBJ2-3, with TRBD1 as a possible D gene (6 bases). This CDR3 region has 14 residues. CDR1 and CDR2 (germline): SGHTA, FQGTGA. Between the trimmed V and J ends, which lost 5 bases and 3 bases, there was a span of 12 bases. The CDR3, as DNA: TGTGCCAGCAGCCCAGGGGCTGATACAGATACGCAGTATTTT. Translation: CASSPGADTDTQYF.

The chain uses TRBV5-1 and TRBJ2-5; 13 positions match TRBD2. J lost 5 bases, V lost 4 bases, and 5 bases had no gene match. Per the germline V gene, CDR1 is SGHRS and CDR2 is YFSETQ. The CDR3 is 15 amino acids. The CDR3 region is CASSLGTSGIETQYF. The CDR3 bases are TGCGCCAGCAGCCTCGGGACTAGCGGGATCGAGACCCAGTACTTC.

CDR3: CASSLGRGYGYTF. Written as DNA, the CDR3 is TGTGCCAGCAGCTTAGGCAGGGGCTATGGCTACACCTTC. The rearrangement joins TRBV11-2 to TRBJ1-2; D might be TRBD1 (6 bases). Trimming shortened V by 1 base and J by 4 bases, and 7 bases separated the two germline ends. Germline loops: CDR1 SGHAT, CDR2 FQNNGV. This CDR3 has 13 residues.

V usage is TRBV28 and J usage is TRBJ1-2; 8 bases are a match to TRBD1. Germline CDR1 and CDR2: MDHEN and SYDVKM. The CDR3 has 13 amino acids. Trimming took 4 bases from V and 3 from J; bases not matched to a gene: 1. The CDR3 loop reads CASSSQGDYGYTF. The CDR3 coding sequence is TGTGCCAGCAGTTCACAGGGGGACTATGGCTACACCTTC.

The chain couples TRBV18 to TRBJ2-7; 7 bases are a match to TRBD2. Germline CDR1 KGHSH, CDR2 LQKENI. Unmatched junction bases numbered 3, after V lost 2 bases and J lost 5 bases. The CDR3 length is 13 residues. Written as DNA, the CDR3 is TGTGCCAGCTCACCAGCCCGGGGGGACGAGCAGTACTTC. This encodes CASSPARGDEQYF.

The chain is built from TRBV5-4 and TRBJ2-3; 8 bases map to TRBD2. Per germline, CDR1 SGHNT and CDR2 YYREEE (reference sequence). The CDR3 is made up of 15 amino acids. V lost 4 bases, J lost 0 bases, and 4 bases stayed unmatched. The CDR3 loop is CASSPGLESTDTQYF. The CDR3 DNA reads TGTGCCAGCAGCCCGGGACTAGAGAGCACAGATACGCAGTATTTT. Combining the CDR3 with reference TRBV5-4 and TRBJ2-3 gives the whole variable domain ETGVTQSPTHLIKTRGQQVTLRCSSQSGHNTVSWYQQALGQGPQFIFQYYREEENGRGNFPPRFSGLQFPNYSSELNVNALELDDSALYLCASSPGLESTDTQYFGPGTRLTVL.

For the CDR3, the DNA is TGTGCCAGCAGTTTGGGACTAGCAGGAACGAAGCAGTACTTC. The encoded protein is CASSLGLAGTKQYF. The chain joins TRBV27 to TRBJ2-7; 9 bases are a match to TRBD2. The germline gives CDR1 MNHEY, CDR2 SMNVEV (reference sequence). CDR3 size: 14 residues. Trimming took 3 bases from V and 8 from J; bases not matched to a gene: 8.

The J gene is TRBJ2-2, the V gene TRBV6-1; 10 positions agree with TRBD2. In germline, CDR1 is MNHNS, CDR2 SASEGT. Unmatched junction bases numbered 9, after V lost 1 base and J lost 7 bases. The CDR3 runs to 17 residues. The CDR3 reads CASSEVYSGGRFGELFF. DNA for the CDR3: TGTGCCAGCAGTGAAGTCTATAGCGGGGGGAGGTTCGGGGAGCTGTTTTTT.

V gene TRBV5-1 combines with J gene TRBJ2-3, with D perhaps matching TRBD2 (6 bases). With 6 bases removed from V and 3 bases from J, the gap between germline ends came to 11 bases. Per the germline V gene, CDR1 is SGHRS and CDR2 is YFSETQ. The length of the CDR3 is 13 residues. CDR3 DNA sequence: TGCGCCAGCACGTCGGGGGTGACAGATACGCAGTATTTT. Its translation is CASTSGVTDTQYF.

The chain has TRBV28 and TRBJ2-7; 7 bases agree with TRBD1. The CDR3 totals 15 residues. The junction had 7 bases not matched to a gene; V was cut back by 2 bases and J by 3 bases. Germline CDR1 reads MDHEN; CDR2 reads SYDVKM. As DNA, the CDR3 is TGTGCCAGCAGTTTACGCGGGCAGGGGGACTACGAGCAGTACTTC. Protein sequence: CASSLRGQGDYEQYF.

The genes are TRBV12-5 and TRBJ2-3, with a tentative D call TRBD2 (6 bases). Germline V gene lookup returns CDR1 LGHNT and CDR2 FRNRAP. The CDR3 loop spans 16 amino acids. With 2 bases removed from V and 1 base from J, the gap between germline ends came to 13 bases. The CDR3 protein is CASGLSRREGTDTQYF. The CDR3 DNA reads as TGTGCTAGTGGTTTGTCGCGCAGGGAGGGCACAGATACGCAGTATTTT.

The chain joins TRBV5-5 to TRBJ1-2; 7 bases fit TRBD1. Trimming removed 4 bases from V and 5 bases from J; junction bases left unmatched: 8. Germline CDR1 reads SGHKS; CDR2 reads YYEKEE (reference sequence). The CDR3 is 14 residues long. The CDR3 nucleotides read TGTGCCAGCAGCCCGGCGACAGGGAATTATGGCTACACCTTC. It yields the protein CASSPATGNYGYTF.